The subject of this entry is one T cell receptor (beta chain). Its antigen is not known. These data come from a study of T cell responses to AZD1222 COVID-19 vaccine. Whole-study results and caveats: Researchers took repertoire samples only after the peak T cell response had come. Donors were largely white British and mainly female; clonal diversity was possibly underestimated.

Data came from immunoSEQ multiplex PCR; TCRdb stores just in-frame clones and leaves some out. The repertoire includes around 200,000 clones, approximately 94% of them detected once, and approximately 1.5% sits in the top ten. Second-dose intervals near 4 or 12 weeks were combined. Trimming pared 4 bases from V and 2 bases from J, leaving 16 bases between. The CDR3 spans 15 residues. Germline-derived CDR1 and CDR2 are SGDLS and YYNGEE. Source: peripheral blood, taken 28 days after the second AZD1222 dose. The receptor was isolated from an adult who received the AZD1222 COVID-19 vaccine. The chain is built from TRBV9 and TRBJ2-7, with D possibly matching TRBD2 (6 bases). DNA of the CDR3: TGTGCCAGCAGCCCGAGACTAGATTTTACCTACGAGCAGTACTTC. This sequence encodes CASSPRLDFTYEQYF.